This TCR beta chain was identified during a study of shared clonotypes between healthy human individuals. Germline V gives CDR1 LNHDA, CDR2 SQIVND (reference sequence). This CDR3 is built from 15 residues. The J segment lost 5 bases and the V segment lost 5 bases, leaving 8 bases of the junction unmatched. Study conclusions and caveats: As a rule, naive subsets had a larger estimated richness than memory subsets. Against clonotypes common to all four donors, non-shared ones had lower generation probabilities.

Positively selected for CCR7, the CD45RO-negative cells used as naive CD8 cells excluded terminally differentiated effector memory CD45RA+ cells. Sequenced by immunoSEQ multiplex PCR; TCRdb stores in-frame clones only, minus some. Of roughly 2.1 million clones in the sample, about 93% were seen once. Worth noting for this clone: Its specificity is not known.

The sequenced sample was naive CD8+ T cells from PBMCs. The V gene is TRBV19, the J gene TRBJ2-1; 8 bases map to TRBD1. The receptor's source is a man younger than 35 in good health. Some clones in this sample may be carry-over from other donors' samples. The CDR3 loop is CASSVGQGYDNEQFF. The CDR3 coding sequence is TGTGCCAGTAGTGTCGGACAGGGTTACGACAATGAGCAGTTCTTC.